This T cell receptor beta chain was retrieved from a study of graft-versus-host responses after intestinal transplantation. The germline V gene has CDR1 MDHEN and CDR2 SYDVKM. This CDR3 has 16 residues. Graft tissue processing released intraepithelial and lamina propria lymphocytes. The repertoire was sequenced with immunoSEQ multiplex PCR; TCRdb's copy has only in-frame clones and lacks some. The sample contains several hundred clones, about 85% of which appear only once. In its sample, this clone was seen a few times. Its ends do not fully match the called genes, so a read error is possible. The receptor comes from a human patient who received an intestinal transplant, so some T cells may come from the graft donor. V is TRBV28 and J is TRBJ1-5; D is perhaps TRBD1 (5 bases). Sequencing used ileum tissue, obtained less than 23 days after intestinal transplant. CDR3 nucleotide sequence: TGTGCCCGCAGGTTCCCGGGGGGGGGTAGCAATCAGCCCCAGCATTTT. Translating it yields CARRFPGGGSNQPQHF.